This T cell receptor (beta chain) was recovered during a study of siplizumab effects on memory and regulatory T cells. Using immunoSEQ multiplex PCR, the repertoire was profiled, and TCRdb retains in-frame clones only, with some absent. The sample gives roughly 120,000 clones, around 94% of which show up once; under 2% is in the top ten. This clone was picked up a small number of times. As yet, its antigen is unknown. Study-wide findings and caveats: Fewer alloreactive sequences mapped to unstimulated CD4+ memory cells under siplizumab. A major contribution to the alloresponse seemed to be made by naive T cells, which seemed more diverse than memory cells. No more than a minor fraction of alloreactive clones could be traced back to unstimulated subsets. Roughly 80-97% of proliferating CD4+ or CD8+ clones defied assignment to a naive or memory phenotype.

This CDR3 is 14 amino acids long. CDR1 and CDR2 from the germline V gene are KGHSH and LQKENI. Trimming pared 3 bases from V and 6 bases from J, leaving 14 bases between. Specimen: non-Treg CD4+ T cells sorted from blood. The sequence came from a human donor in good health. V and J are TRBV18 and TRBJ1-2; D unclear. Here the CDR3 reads CASSPLGRVDGYTF. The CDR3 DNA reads TGTGCCAGCTCACCCCTCGGGCGGGTCGATGGCTACACCTTC.